A selection of T cell receptor beta chains follows, all from one sample in a study of T cell changes during pregnancy in multiple sclerosis. Some clones are missing from TCRdb's copy, which holds only in-frame ones; the method was immunoSEQ multiplex PCR. The sample has roughly 61,000 clones, 85% to 90% seen once. The sequencing here drew on peripheral blood, taken in the first trimester of pregnancy. Receptors were obtained from a female donor in good health, enrolled as a control in a pregnancy study. CDR3s leave out the opening cysteine and the closing phenylalanine or tryptophan. Clone size appears in some rows only: once, few, many, or a class for an expanded clone.

.	TRBV6-6	TRBJ2-3	ASSSEDTDTQY
once	TRBV2	TRBJ2-3	ASDKGAGIASTDTQY
once	TRBV25-1	TRBJ2-5	ASSELRGYQETQY
.	TRBV6-6	TRBJ2-5	ASSSPTGEIQETQY
.	TRBV6-5	TRBJ1-2	ASSWEGTGEYGYT
.	TRBV2	TRBJ1-2	ASSGTPHYGYT
.	TRBV13	TRBJ2-5	ASSLGRLASIQTQY
.	TRBV9	TRBJ2-7	ASSGRQSSYEQY
.	TRBV11-3	TRBJ2-7	ASSWGQVGEQY
.	TRBV30	TRBJ2-7	AWSVLLFYEQY
once	TRBV5-6	TRBJ2-5	ASSLVGRGRQETQY
.	TRBV4-2	TRBJ2-4	ASSQVEVARGHIQY
.	TRBV10-3	TRBJ1-1	ASTFGTGGRTEAF
.	TRBV13	TRBJ1-1	ASSGGTVNTEAF
.	TRBV7-9	TRBJ1-2	ASSYDRDGYT